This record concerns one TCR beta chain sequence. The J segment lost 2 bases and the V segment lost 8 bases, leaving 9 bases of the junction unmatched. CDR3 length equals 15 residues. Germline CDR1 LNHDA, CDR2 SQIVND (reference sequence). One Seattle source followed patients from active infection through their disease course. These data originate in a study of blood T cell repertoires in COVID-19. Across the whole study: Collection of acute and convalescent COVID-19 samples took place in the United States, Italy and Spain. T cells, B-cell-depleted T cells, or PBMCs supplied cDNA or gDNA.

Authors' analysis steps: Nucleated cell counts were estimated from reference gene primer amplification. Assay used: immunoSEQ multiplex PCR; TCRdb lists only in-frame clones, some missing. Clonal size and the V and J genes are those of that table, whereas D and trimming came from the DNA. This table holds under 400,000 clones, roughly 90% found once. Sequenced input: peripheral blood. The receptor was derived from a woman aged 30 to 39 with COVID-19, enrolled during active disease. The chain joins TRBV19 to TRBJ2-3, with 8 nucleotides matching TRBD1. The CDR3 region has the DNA TGTGCCAGTGGAGGGGACAGGAGAATCACAGATACGCAGTATTTT. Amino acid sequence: CASGGDRRITDTQYF. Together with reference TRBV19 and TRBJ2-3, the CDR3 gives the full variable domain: DGGITQSPKYLFRKEGQNVTLSCEQNLNHDAMYWYRQDPGQGLRLIYYSQIVNDFQKGDIAEGYSVSREKKESFPLTVTSAQKNPTAFYLCASGGDRRITDTQYFGPGTRLTVL.